The subject of this entry is one T cell receptor (beta chain). The CDR3 is 11 residues long. The germline CDR1 and CDR2 sequences are SQVTM and ANQGSEA. The trim removed 7 bases at V and 10 bases at J, leaving 6 bases unmatched. This sample was included in a study of blood T cell repertoires in COVID-19. About the research overall: The study drew acute and convalescent COVID-19 samples from the United States, Italy and Spain. T cells, B-cell-depleted T cells, or PBMCs supplied cDNA or gDNA.

Generated by immunoSEQ multiplex PCR, the TCRdb table keeps only in-frame clones and is missing some. The profile covers about 180,000 clones, with 90% to 95% appearing a single time and roughly 0.56% taken by the ten largest. The sequenced material came from peripheral blood. The gene calls are TRBV29-1 and TRBJ2-1; 8 positions match TRBD1. This TCR was recovered from a man aged 50-59 years with acute or convalescent COVID-19. CDR3 in amino acids: CSGSRGREQFF. The CDR3 DNA reads TGCAGCGGAAGCAGGGGGCGCGAGCAGTTCTTC.